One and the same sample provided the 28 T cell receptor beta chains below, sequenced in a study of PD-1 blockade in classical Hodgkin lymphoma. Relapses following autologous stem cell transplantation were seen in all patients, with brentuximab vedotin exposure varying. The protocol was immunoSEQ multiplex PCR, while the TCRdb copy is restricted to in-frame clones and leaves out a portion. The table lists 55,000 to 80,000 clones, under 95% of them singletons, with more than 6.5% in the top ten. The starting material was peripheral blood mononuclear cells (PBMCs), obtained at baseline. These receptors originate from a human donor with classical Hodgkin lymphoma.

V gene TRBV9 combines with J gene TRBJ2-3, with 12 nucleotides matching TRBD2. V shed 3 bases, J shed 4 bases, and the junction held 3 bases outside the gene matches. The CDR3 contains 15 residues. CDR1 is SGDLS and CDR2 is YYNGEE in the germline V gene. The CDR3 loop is CASSASGGAADTQYF. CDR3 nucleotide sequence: TGTGCCAGCAGCGCTAGCGGGGGGGCAGCAGATACGCAGTATTTT.

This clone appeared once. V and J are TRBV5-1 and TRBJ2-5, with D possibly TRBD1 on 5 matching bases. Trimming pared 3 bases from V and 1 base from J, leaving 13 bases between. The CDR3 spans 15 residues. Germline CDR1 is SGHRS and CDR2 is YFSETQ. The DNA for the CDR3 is TGCGCCAGCAGCTCCAGACCAGACAGCCAAGAGACCCAGTACTTC. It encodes CASSSRPDSQETQYF. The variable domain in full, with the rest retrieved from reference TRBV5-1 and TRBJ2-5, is KAGVTQTPRYLIKTRGQQVTLSCSPISGHRSVSWYQQTPGQGLQFLFEYFSETQRNKGNFPGRFSGRQFSNSRSEMNVSTLELGDSALYLCASSSRPDSQETQYFGPGTRLLVL.

The CDR3 bases are TGCGCCAGCAGTGAGGGGGGAAAACCCACTGAAGCTTTCTTT. As protein: CASSEGGKPTEAFF. J is TRBJ1-1 and V is TRBV10-1; possibly TRBD1 for D (5 bases). The CDR3 spans 14 residues. The V end was cut by 2 bases, the J end by 4 bases, with 11 bases between. From germline, CDR1 is WNHNN and CDR2 SYGVQD (reference sequence).

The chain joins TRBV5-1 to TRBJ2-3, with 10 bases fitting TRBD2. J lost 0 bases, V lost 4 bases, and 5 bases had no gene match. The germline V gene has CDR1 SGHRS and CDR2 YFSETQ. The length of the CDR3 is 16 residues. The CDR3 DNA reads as TGCGCCAGCAGCCCAACGACTAGCGGGAGCACAGATACGCAGTATTTT. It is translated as CASSPTTSGSTDTQYF.

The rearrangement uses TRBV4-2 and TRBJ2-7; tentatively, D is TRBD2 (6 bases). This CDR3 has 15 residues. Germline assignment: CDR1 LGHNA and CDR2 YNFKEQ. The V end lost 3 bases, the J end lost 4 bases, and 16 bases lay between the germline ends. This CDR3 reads CASSQSSGADYEQYF. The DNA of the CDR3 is TGTGCCAGCAGCCAGAGTAGCGGAGCCGATTACGAGCAGTACTTC.

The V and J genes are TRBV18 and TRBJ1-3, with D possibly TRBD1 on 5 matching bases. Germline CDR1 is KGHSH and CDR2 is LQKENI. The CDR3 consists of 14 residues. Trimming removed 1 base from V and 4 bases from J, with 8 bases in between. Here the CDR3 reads CASSPQGLGNTIYF. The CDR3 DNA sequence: TGTGCCAGCTCACCACAGGGGCTGGGAAACACCATATATTTT.

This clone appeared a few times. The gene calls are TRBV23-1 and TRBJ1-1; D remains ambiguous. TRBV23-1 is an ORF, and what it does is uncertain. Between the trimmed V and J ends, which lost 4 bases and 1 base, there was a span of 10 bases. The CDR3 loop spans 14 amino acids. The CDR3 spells CASSRSRGNTEAFF. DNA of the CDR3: TGCGCCAGCAGTCGCTCTCGGGGGAACACTGAAGCTTTCTTT.

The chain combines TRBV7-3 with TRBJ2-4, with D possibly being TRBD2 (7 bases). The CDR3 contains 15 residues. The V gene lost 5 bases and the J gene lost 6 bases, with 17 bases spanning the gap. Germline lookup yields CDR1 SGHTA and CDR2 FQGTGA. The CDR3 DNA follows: TGTGCCAGCAGCCCCTGGGGGGGGCTGGGAAACATTCAGTACTTC. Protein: CASSPWGGLGNIQYF.

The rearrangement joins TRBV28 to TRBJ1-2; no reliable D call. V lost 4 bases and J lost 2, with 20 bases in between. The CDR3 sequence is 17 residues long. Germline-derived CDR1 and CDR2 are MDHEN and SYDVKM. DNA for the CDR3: TGTGCCAGCAGTTCCTGGGTCTGGCGGGGTGGGAACTATGGCTACACCTTC. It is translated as CASSSWVWRGGNYGYTF.

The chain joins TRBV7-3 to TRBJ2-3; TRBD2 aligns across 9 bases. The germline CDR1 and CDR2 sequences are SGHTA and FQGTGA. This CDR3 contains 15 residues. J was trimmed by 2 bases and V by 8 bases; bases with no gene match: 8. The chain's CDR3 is CASSAGGTSTDTQYF. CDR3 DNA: TGTGCCAGCTCAGCGGGGGGCACATCCACAGATACGCAGTATTTT.

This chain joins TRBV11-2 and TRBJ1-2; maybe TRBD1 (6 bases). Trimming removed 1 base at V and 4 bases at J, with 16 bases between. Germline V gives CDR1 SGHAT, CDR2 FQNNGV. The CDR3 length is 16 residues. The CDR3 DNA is TGTGCCAGCAGCTTAGGGGCAGGGGAGTGGGGCTATGGCTACACCTTC. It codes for CASSLGAGEWGYGYTF. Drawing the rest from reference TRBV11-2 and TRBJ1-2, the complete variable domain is EAGVAQSPRYKIIEKRQSVAFWCNPISGHATLYWYQQILGQGPKLLIQFQNNGVVDDSQLPKDRFSAERLKGVDSTLKIQPAKLEDSAVYLCASSLGAGEWGYGYTFGSGTRLTVV.

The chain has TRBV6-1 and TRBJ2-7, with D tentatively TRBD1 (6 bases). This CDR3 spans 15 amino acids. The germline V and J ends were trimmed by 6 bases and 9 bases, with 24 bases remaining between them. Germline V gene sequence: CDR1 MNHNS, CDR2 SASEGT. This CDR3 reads CASSSGTPEQRGQYF. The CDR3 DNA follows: TGTGCCAGCAGCTCCGGGACACCCGAACAAAGAGGGCAGTACTTC.

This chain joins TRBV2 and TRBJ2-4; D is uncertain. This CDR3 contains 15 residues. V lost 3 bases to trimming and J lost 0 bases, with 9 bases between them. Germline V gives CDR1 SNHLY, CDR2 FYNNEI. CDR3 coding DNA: TGTGCCAGCAGTGACCCGACGGTAGCCAAAAACATTCAGTACTTC. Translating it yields CASSDPTVAKNIQYF.

As DNA, the CDR3 is TGTGCAAGTCGCTACCGGGACAGGGGGCTCTCCACCACCTACAATGAGCAGTTCTTC. Its protein product is CASRYRDRGLSTTYNEQFF. V gene TRBV12-2 combines with J gene TRBJ2-1; the table's D gene call, TRBD1, was not cross checked with the DNA. TRBV12-2 is a pseudogene locus. CDR3 length equals 19 residues.

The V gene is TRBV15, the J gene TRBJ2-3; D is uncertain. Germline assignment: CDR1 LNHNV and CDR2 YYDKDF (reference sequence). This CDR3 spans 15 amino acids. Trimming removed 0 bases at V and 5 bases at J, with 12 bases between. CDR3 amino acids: CATSRDPQPQDTQYF. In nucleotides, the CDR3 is TGTGCCACCAGCAGAGATCCCCAACCCCAAGATACGCAGTATTTT. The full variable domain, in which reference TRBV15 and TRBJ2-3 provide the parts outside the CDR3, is DAMVIQNPRYQVTQFGKPVTLSCSQTLNHNVMYWYQQKSSQAPKLLFHYYDKDFNNEADTPDNFQSRRPNTSFCFLDIRSPGLGDTAMYLCATSRDPQPQDTQYFGPGTRLTVL.

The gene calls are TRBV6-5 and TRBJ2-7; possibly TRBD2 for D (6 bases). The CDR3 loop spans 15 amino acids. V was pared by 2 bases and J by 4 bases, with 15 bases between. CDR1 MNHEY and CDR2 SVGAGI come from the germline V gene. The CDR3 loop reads CASSYIGARGYEQYF. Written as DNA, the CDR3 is TGTGCCAGCAGTTACATCGGGGCCCGGGGGTACGAGCAGTACTTC.

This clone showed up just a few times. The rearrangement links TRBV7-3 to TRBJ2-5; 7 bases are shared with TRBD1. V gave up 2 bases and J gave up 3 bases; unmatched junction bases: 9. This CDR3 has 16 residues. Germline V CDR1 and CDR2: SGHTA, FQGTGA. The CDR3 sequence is CASSLARTGVKETQYF. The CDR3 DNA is TGTGCCAGCAGCTTAGCTCGGACAGGAGTTAAAGAGACCCAGTACTTC.

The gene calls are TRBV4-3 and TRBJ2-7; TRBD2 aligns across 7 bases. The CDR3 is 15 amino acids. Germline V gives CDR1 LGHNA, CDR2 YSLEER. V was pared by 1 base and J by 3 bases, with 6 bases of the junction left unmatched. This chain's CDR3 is CASSQGLAAIYEQYF. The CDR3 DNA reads TGCGCCAGCAGCCAAGGGCTAGCGGCAATCTACGAGCAGTACTTC.

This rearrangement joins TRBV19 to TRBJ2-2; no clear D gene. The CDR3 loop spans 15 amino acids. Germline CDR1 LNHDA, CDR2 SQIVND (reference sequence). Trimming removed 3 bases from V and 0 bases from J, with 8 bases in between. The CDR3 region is CASSITPPNTGELFF. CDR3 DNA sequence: TGTGCCAGTAGTATTACCCCCCCGAACACCGGGGAGCTGTTTTTT.

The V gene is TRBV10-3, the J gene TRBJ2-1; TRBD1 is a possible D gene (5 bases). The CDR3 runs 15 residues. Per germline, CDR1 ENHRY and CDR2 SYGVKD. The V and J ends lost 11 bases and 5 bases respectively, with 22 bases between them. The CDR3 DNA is TGTGCCTCCGCAGGCTTAGGGGTTCTAGACAATGAGCAGTTCTTC. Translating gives CASAGLGVLDNEQFF.

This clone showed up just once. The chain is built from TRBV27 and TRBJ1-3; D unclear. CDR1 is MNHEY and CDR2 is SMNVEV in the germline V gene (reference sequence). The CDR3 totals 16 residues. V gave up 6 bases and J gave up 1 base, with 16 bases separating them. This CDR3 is CASSPSAGLSGNTIYF. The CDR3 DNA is TGTGCCAGCAGCCCTTCGGCAGGACTTTCTGGAAACACCATATATTTT.

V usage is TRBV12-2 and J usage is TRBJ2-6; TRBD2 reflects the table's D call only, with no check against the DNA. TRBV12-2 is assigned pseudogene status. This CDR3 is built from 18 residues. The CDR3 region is CASRESQTPQSRANVLTF. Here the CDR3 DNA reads TGTGCAAGTCGCGAAAGCCAGACTCCACAAAGTCGGGCCAACGTCCTGACTTTC.

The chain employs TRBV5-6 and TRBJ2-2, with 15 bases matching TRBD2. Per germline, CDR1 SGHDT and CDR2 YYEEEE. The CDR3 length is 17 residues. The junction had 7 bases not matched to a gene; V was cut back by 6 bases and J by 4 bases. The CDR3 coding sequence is TGTGCCAGCACCGGACTAGCGGGGGGGCTCCTCACCGGGGAGCTGTTTTTT. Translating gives CASTGLAGGLLTGELFF.

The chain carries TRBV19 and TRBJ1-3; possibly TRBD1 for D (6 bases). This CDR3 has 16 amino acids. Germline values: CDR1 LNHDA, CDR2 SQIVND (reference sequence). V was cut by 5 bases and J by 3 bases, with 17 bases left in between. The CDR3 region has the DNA TGTGCCAGTAGTCCCACCTCAGGGGTGCTTGGAAACACCATATATTTT. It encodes CASSPTSGVLGNTIYF.

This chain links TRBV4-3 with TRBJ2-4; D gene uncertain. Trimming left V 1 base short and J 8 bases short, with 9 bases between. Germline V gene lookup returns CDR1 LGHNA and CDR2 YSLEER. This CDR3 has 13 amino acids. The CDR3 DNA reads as TGCGCCAGCAGCCAAGTTTCTGGGGACATTCAGTACTTC. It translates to CASSQVSGDIQYF.

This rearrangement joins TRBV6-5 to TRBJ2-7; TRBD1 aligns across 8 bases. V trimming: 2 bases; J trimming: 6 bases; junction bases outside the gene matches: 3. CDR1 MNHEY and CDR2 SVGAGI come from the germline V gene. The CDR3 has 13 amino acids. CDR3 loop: CASSYRTGSEQYF. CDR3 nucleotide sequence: TGTGCCAGCAGTTACCGGACAGGGTCCGAGCAGTACTTC.

This chain's CDR3 is CASSYTGELFF. The CDR3 DNA reads as TGTGCCAGCAGCTACACCGGGGAGCTGTTTTTT. V is TRBV5-5 and J is TRBJ2-2; D is ambiguous. The germline V gene has CDR1 SGHKS and CDR2 YYEKEE (reference sequence). With 3 bases removed from V and 3 bases from J, the gap between germline ends came to 0 bases. This CDR3 comprises 11 residues.

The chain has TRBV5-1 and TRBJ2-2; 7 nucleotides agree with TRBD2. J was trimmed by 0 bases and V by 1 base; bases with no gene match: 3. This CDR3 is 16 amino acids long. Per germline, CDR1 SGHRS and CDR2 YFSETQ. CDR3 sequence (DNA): TGCGCCAGCAGCTTGAGACTAGCTGCGAACACCGGGGAGCTGTTTTTT. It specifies CASSLRLAANTGELFF.